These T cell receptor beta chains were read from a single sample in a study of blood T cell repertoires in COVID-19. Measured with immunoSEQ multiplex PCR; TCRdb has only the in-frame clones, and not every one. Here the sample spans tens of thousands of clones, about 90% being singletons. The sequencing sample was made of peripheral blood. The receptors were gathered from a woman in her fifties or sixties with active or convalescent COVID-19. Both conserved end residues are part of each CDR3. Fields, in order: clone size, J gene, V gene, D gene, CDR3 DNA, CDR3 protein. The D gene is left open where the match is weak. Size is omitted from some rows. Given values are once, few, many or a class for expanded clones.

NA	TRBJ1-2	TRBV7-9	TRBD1	TGTGCCAGCAGCTTAGTGGAGCTAGACAGGGGATTGAACACCTTC	CASSLVELDRGLNTF
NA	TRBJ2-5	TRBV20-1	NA	TGCAGTGCTAGGGGGGGGACCCAGTACTTC	CSARGGTQYF
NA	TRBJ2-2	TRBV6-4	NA	TGTGCCAGCAGAGCCATGACGGGGAACACCGGGGAGCTGTTTTTT	CASRAMTGNTGELFF
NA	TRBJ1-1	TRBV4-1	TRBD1	TGCGCCAGCAGCCAAGATGGGACAGGGGACGGTGAAGCTTTCTTT	CASSQDGTGDGEAFF
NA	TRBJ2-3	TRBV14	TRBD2	TGTGCCAGCAGCCCCCTCCGGCCTAGCGGGGTGATAGATACGCAGTATTTT	CASSPLRPSGVIDTQYF
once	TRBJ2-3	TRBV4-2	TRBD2	TGTGCCAGCAGCCCGAGTAGCGGGGGGACCACAGATACGCAGTATTTT	CASSPSSGGTTDTQYF
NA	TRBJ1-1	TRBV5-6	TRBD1	TGTGCCAGCAGCCTTCGGGACAGGGGGCGAGCTTTCTTT	CASSLRDRGRAFF
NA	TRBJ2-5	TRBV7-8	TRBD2	TGTGCCAGCAGCTTATGGACTAGCGGCTCCAGGGAGACCCAGTACTTC	CASSLWTSGSRETQYF
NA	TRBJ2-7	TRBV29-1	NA	TGCAGCGTTGAAGGACAGACGAACGAGCAGTACTTC	CSVEGQTNEQYF
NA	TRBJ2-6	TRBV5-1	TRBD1	TGCGCCAGCAGCTTGGGGACAGGGTCATCTGGGGCCAACGTCCTGACTTTC	CASSLGTGSSGANVLTF
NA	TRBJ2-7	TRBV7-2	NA	TGTGCCAGCAGCTTAGAGGCGGGGCCCTCGTTCTACGAGCAGTACTTC	CASSLEAGPSFYEQYF
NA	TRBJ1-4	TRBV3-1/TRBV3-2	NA	TGTGCCAGCAGCCAAGATGGGTCAGGTGAAAAACTGTTTTTT	CASSQDGSGEKLFF
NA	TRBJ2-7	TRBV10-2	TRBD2	TGCGCCAGCAGTGAGTACGGACTAGCGGGGAGTTACGAGCAGTACTTC	CASSEYGLAGSYEQYF
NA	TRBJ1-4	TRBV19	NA	TGTGCCAGTAAAGCGGGGGCCGCCGGCGATGAAAAACTGTTTTTT	CASKAGAAGDEKLFF
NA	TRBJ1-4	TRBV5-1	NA	TGCGCCAGCAGCCTTCCCACAGGGTCGAGTGAAAAACTGTTTTTT	CASSLPTGSSEKLFF
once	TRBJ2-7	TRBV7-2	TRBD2	TGTGCCAGCAGGCGGACTAGCGGGGGAGACTCCTACGAGCAGTACTTC	CASRRTSGGDSYEQYF
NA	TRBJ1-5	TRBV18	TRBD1	TGTGCCAGCTCACGTATGACAGGGGATCAGCCCCAGCATTTT	CASSRMTGDQPQHF
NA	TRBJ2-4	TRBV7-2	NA	TGTGCCAGCAGCTCAGACAGGTCGGAAGCCAAAAACATTCAGTACTTC	CASSSDRSEAKNIQYF
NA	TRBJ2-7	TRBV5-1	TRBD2	TGCGCCAGCAGCCCAGGGAGGGGCCCCTACGAGCAGTACTTC	CASSPGRGPYEQYF
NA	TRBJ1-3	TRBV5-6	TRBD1	TGTGCCAGCAGCCATCTACCCAGGGGGCTATCTGGAAACACCATATATTTT	CASSHLPRGLSGNTIYF
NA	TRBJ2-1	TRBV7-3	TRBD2	TGTGCCAGCAGCTTACAGACTAGCGGGTCCCACAATGAGCAGTTCTTC	CASSLQTSGSHNEQFF
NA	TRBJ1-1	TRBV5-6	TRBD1	TGTGCCAGCAGCTTGGCGGGGACAGGGCGTGAAGCTTTCTTT	CASSLAGTGREAFF
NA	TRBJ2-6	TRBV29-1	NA	TGCAGCGTTGTCTCGGGGTCCAGCGTCCTGACTTTC	CSVVSGSSVLTF
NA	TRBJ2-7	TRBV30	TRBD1	TGTGCCTGGAGTTCTACCCCCGGGACAGGGGTCCCCTACGAGCAGTACTTC	CAWSSTPGTGVPYEQYF
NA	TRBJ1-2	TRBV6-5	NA	TGTGCCAGCAGTTACTCATCGGGGGGCGAGAGTGGCTACACCTTC	CASSYSSGGESGYTF
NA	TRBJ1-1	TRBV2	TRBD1	TGTGCCAGCAGCCAGACAGGGTTCACTGAAGCTTTCTTT	CASSQTGFTEAFF
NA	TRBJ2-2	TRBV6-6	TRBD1	TGTGCCAGCAGGGGACAGGGGGCGCGAGACACCGGGGAGCTGTTTTTT	CASRGQGARDTGELFF
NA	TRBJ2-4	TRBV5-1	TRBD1	TGCGCCAGCAGCTTGGGGACAGGGGTGGTCAAAAACATTCAGTACTTC	CASSLGTGVVKNIQYF
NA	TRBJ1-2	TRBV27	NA	TGTGCCAGCAGTTTTGGGGGCCTTGGCTACACCTTC	CASSFGGLGYTF
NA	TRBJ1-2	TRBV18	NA	TGTGCCAGCTCACCGACAGATAAGGTCTATGGCTACACCTTC	CASSPTDKVYGYTF
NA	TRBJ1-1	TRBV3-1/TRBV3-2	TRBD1	TGTGCCAGCAGCCAAGAGCCAGGGGGCTACACTGAAGCTTTCTTT	CASSQEPGGYTEAFF
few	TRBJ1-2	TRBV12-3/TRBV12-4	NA	TGTGCCAGCAGTCTCCGGAGCAGGGTCGGCTACACCTTC	CASSLRSRVGYTF
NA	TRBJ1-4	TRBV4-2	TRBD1	TGTGCCAGCAGGTACGGGACAGGGACTAATGAAAAACTGTTTTTT	CASRYGTGTNEKLFF
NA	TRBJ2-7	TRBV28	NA	TGTGCCAGCAGTCCCTACGAATACGAGCAGTACTTC	CASSPYEYEQYF
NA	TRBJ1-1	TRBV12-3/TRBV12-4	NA	TGTGCCAGCAGTTTAGGGGGCGCGGCTGAAGCTTTCTTT	CASSLGGAAEAFF
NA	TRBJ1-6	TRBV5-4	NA	TGTGCCAGCAGCCCACGCGAATATAATTCACCCCTCCACTTT	CASSPREYNSPLHF
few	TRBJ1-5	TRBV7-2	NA	TGTGCCAGCAGCTTAGCAGGGGATAGCAATCAGCCCCAGCATTTT	CASSLAGDSNQPQHF
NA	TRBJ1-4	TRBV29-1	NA	TGCAGCGGGGCGAACACCGGAGAAAAACTGTTTTTT	CSGANTGEKLFF
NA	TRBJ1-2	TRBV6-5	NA	TGTGCCAGCAGTTACTCCCCGACGGAGGCGAGCTATGGCTACACCTTC	CASSYSPTEASYGYTF
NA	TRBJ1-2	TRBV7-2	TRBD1	TGTGCCACCGCGGGCAGGGGGGCTTATGGCTACACCTTC	CATAGRGAYGYTF
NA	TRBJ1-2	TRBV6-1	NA	TGTGCCAGCAGTGAAGTTGCCTCCAAGAGGGGCTACACCTTC	CASSEVASKRGYTF
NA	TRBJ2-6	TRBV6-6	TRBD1	TGTGCCAGCAGTCGACAGGGCCTCAATGGGGCCAACGTCCTGACTTTC	CASSRQGLNGANVLTF
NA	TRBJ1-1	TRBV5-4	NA	TGTGCCAGCAGCCCTCCCGTCGCTAATGGAGTCACTGAAGCTTTCTTT	CASSPPVANGVTEAFF
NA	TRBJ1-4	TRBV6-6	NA	TGTGCCAGCAGTTACTACAGCGGGGGAGGCGAAAAACTGTTTTTT	CASSYYSGGGEKLFF
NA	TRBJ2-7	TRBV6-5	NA	TGTGCCAGCAGTTACGGTGCGGTCGGCTACTACGAGCAGTACTTC	CASSYGAVGYYEQYF
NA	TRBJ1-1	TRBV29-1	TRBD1	TGCAGCGTACAGGGGGACACTGAAGCTTTCTTT	CSVQGDTEAFF
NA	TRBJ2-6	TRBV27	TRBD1	TGTGCCAGCAGTTTACAGTCGCGGGTACTCGACAGGGTCAACGTCCTGACTTTC	CASSLQSRVLDRVNVLTF
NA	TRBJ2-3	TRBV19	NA	TGTGCCAGTAGTATTCCTTTGGCCGGCGGGACAGATACGCAGTATTTT	CASSIPLAGGTDTQYF
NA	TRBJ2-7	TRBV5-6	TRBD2	TGTGCCAGCAGCTTGGCCCTAGCGGGGGTCCACGAGCAGTACTTC	CASSLALAGVHEQYF